This TCR beta chain stems from a study of CD8+ T cells in alopecia areata. Findings and limits, study-wide: When scalp samples are sequenced, resident alphabeta T cells of normal skin are also captured. Possibly as an HLA-related effect, TCR sharing across patients appeared less clear than in mice.

On this clone: Its specificity is unknown.

The authors extracted RNA and reverse transcribed it into cDNA as the sequencing template. TCRdb keeps only in-frame clones here, not all; method: immunoSEQ multiplex PCR. Here the sample spans about 120,000 clones, over 60% being singletons. Per germline, CDR1 MDHEN and CDR2 SYDVKM. Trimming took 6 bases from V and 1 from J; bases not matched to a gene: 12. The CDR3 sequence is 16 residues long. This chain uses TRBV28 with TRBJ2-7, with 7 bases lining up with TRBD1. The specimen sequenced was CD4+ T cells sorted from blood. The clonotype originates from a human donor in good health. CDR3 DNA: TGTGCCAGCAGCCTCTTCCTGGACAGGCAATCCTACGAGCAGTACTTC. Encoded protein: CASSLFLDRQSYEQYF.